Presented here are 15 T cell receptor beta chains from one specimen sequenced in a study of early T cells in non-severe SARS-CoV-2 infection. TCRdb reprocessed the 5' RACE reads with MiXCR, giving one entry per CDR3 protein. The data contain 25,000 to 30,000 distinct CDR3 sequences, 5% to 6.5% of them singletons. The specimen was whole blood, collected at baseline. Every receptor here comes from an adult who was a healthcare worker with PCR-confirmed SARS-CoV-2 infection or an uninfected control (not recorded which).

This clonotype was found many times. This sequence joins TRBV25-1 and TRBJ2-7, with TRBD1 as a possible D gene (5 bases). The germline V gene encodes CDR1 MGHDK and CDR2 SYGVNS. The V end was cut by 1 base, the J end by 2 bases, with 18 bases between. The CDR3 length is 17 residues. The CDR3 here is CASSEFGDSIPPYEQYF. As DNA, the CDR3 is TGTGCCAGCAGTGAATTCGGCGACAGTATCCCCCCCTACGAGCAGTACTTC.

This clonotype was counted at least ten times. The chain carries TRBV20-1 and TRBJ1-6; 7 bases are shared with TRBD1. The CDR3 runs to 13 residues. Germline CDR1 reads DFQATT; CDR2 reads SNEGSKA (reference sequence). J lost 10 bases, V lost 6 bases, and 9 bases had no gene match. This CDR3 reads CSAETGVGSPLHF. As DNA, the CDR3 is TGCAGTGCCGAAACAGGGGTTGGGTCACCCCTCCACTTT.

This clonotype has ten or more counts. This CDR3 is CASSLAREWTGELFF. For the CDR3, the DNA is TGTGCCAGCAGCTTGGCCAGGGAGTGGACCGGGGAGCTGTTTTTT. The chain has TRBV5-4 and TRBJ2-2; the D call may be TRBD1 or TRBD2 (5 bases each). Per germline, CDR1 SGHNT and CDR2 YYREEE (reference sequence). This CDR3 spans 15 amino acids. V dropped 0 bases and J dropped 5 bases, with 11 bases sitting between them.

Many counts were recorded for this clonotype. The CDR3 loop is CASSFPGGIAKNIQYF. CDR3 coding DNA: TGTGCCAGCAGTTTCCCCGGGGGGATAGCCAAAAACATTCAGTACTTC. The chain employs TRBV12-3 or TRBV12-4 and TRBJ2-4; 7 nucleotides align to TRBD2. This CDR3 spans 16 amino acids. V was clipped by 3 bases and J by 0 bases; unmatched bases: 5.

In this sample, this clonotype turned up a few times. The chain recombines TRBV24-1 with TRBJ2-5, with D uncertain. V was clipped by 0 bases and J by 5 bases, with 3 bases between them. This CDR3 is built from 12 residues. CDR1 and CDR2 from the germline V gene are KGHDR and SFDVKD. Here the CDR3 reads CATSDLAETQYF. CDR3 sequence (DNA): TGTGCCACCAGTGATTTGGCCGAGACCCAGTACTTC.

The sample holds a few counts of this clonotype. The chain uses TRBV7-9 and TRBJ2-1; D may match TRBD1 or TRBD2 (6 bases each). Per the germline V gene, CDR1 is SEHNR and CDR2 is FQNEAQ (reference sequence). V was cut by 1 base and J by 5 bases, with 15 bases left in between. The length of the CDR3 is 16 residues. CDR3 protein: CASSLVQGGRDNEQFF. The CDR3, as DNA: TGTGCCAGCAGCTTAGTACAGGGAGGCAGAGACAATGAGCAGTTCTTC.

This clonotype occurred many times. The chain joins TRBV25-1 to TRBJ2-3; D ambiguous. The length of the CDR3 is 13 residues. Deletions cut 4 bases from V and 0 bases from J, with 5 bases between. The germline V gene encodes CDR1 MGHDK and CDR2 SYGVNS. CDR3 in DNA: TGTGCCAGCAGTGCCTTGAGCACAGATACGCAGTATTTT. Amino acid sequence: CASSALSTDTQYF.

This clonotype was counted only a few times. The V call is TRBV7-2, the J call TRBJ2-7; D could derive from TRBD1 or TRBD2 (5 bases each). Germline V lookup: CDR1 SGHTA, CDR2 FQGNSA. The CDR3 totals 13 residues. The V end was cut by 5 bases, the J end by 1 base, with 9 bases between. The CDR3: CASSPWGSYEQYF. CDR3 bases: TGTGCCAGCAGCCCCTGGGGGTCCTACGAGCAGTACTTC.

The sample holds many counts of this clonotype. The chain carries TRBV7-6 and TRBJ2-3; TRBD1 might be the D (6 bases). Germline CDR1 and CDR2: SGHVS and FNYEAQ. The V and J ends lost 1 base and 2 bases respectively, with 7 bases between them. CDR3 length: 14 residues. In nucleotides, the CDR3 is TGTGCCAGCAGCTTAGGGACAGTCACAGATACGCAGTATTTT. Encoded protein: CASSLGTVTDTQYF. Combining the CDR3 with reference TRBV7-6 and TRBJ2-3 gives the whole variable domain GAGVSQSPRYKVTKRGQDVALRCDPISGHVSLYWYRQALGQGPEFLTYFNYEAQQDKSGLPNDRFSAERPEGSISTLTIQRTEQRDSAMYRCASSLGTVTDTQYFGPGTRLTVL.

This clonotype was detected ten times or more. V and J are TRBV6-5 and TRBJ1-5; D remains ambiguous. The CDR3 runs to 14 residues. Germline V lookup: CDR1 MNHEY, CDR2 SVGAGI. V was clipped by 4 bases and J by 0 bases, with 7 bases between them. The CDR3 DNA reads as TGTGCCAGCAGTTCTCTGAATAGCAATCAGCCCCAGCATTTT. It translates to CASSSLNSNQPQHF.

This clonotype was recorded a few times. The CDR3 here is CATSRVLAGSAEAFF. CDR3 DNA sequence: TGTGCCACCAGCAGAGTCTTGGCAGGGAGCGCTGAAGCTTTCTTT. The V call is TRBV15, the J call TRBJ1-1; a possible D gene is TRBD1 (5 bases). The ends were cut back, 1 base at V and 6 bases at J, with 15 bases in the middle. The CDR3 has 15 amino acids. The V gene's germline CDR1 is LNHNV and CDR2 YYDKDF (reference sequence).

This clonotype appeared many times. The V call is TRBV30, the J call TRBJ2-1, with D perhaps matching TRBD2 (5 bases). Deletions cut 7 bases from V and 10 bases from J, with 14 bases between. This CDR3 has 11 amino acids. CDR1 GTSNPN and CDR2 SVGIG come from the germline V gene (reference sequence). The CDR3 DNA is TGTGCCTCCCAGAGTCCGGGAGAGCAGTTCTTC. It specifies CASQSPGEQFF.

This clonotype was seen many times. DNA of the CDR3: TGTGCCAGCAGCTTTGACAGCCGAGAGACCCAGTACTTC. Protein product: CASSFDSRETQYF. The chain has TRBV5-5 and TRBJ2-5; maybe TRBD1 (5 bases). V lost 2 bases and J lost 4, with 9 bases in between. Germline CDR1 and CDR2: SGHKS and YYEKEE (reference sequence). This CDR3 has 13 residues. Drawing the rest from reference TRBV5-5 and TRBJ2-5, the complete variable domain is DAGVTQSPTHLIKTRGQQVTLRCSPISGHKSVSWYQQVLGQGPQFIFQYYEKEERGRGNFPDRFSARQFPNYSSELNVNALLLGDSALYLCASSFDSRETQYFGPGTRLLVL.

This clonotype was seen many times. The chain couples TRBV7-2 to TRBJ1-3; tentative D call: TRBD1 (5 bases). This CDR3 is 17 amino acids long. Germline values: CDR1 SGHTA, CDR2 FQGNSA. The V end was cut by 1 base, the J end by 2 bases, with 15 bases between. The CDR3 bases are TGTGCCAGCAGCTTAGGGGGCCAGGGTATCGCTGGAAACACCATATATTTT. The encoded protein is CASSLGGQGIAGNTIYF.

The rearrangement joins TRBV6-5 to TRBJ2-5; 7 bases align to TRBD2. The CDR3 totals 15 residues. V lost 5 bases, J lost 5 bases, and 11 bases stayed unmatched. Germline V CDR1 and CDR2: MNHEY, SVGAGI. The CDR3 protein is CASSPLGGPGETQYF. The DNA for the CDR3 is TGTGCCAGCAGTCCTTTGGGAGGGCCGGGGGAGACCCAGTACTTC.